This passage covers 7 T cell receptor beta chains from one sample sequenced in a study of T cell responses to AZD1222 COVID-19 vaccine. The protocol was immunoSEQ multiplex PCR, while the TCRdb copy is restricted to in-frame clones and leaves out a portion. The profile covers roughly 160,000 clones, with almost 90% appearing a single time and around 5.9% taken by the ten largest. Specimen: peripheral blood, collected on day 0 of AZD1222 vaccination. The receptors stem from an adult in good health.

V is TRBV3-1 (or the pseudogene TRBV3-2) and J is TRBJ1-5; D remains unclear. The CDR3 has 16 amino acids. V was cut by 0 bases and J by 0 bases, with 9 bases left in between. The germline V gene has CDR1 LGHDT and CDR2 YNNKEL (reference sequence). CDR3 sequence: CASSQDGGGSNQPQHF. The CDR3 bases are TGTGCCAGCAGCCAAGATGGCGGCGGTAGCAATCAGCCCCAGCATTTT.

The rearrangement joins TRBV19 to TRBJ1-5; weak D call: TRBD1 (6 bases). Looked up from germline, CDR1 is LNHDA and CDR2 is SQIVND (reference sequence). V lost 4 bases and J lost 2, with 18 bases in between. The CDR3 has 17 amino acids. The CDR3 DNA is TGTGCCAGTAGTACAACAGGGATATGGCGGGGCAATCAGCCCCAGCATTTT. Protein product: CASSTTGIWRGNQPQHF.

The rearrangement uses TRBV5-4 and TRBJ2-7; 8 bases fit TRBD2. With 2 bases clipped from V and 5 bases from J, the junction kept 9 bases outside the gene matches. Germline assignment: CDR1 SGHNT and CDR2 YYREEE (reference sequence). CDR3 length equals 15 residues. The CDR3 nucleotides are TGTGCCAGCAGCTTTTTAGCGGGGAATTACAACGAGCAGTACTTC. Residues: CASSFLAGNYNEQYF.

This chain uses TRBV4-3 with TRBJ1-3, with D uncertain. CDR1 is LGHNA, CDR2 YSLEER, per germline. The CDR3 contains 15 residues. Trimming took off 3 bases at V and 0 bases at J, with 9 bases between the two ends. This chain's CDR3 is CASSQTGLSGNTIYF. CDR3 DNA sequence: TGCGCCAGCAGCCAGACCGGACTCTCTGGAAACACCATATATTTT.

The CDR3 region has the DNA TGTGCCAGCAGTAAGAGTACAACTAATGAAAAACTGTTTTTT. Translating it yields CASSKSTTNEKLFF. J is TRBJ1-4 and V is TRBV7-2; D remains ambiguous. CDR3 length equals 14 residues. The V gene's germline CDR1 is SGHTA and CDR2 FQGNSA. The V and J ends lost 6 bases and 0 bases respectively, with 8 bases between them.

The rearrangement uses TRBV29-1 and TRBJ1-1; TRBD1 might be the D (5 bases). Germline CDR1 and CDR2: SQVTM and ANQGSEA. The CDR3 length is 12 residues. Trimming pared 4 bases from V and 1 base from J, leaving 7 bases between. The CDR3 sequence: CSVGRENTEAFF. The CDR3 DNA follows: TGCAGCGTTGGCAGGGAGAACACTGAAGCTTTCTTT.

The chain recombines TRBV7-2 with TRBJ2-7; 11 bases align to TRBD2. The CDR3 loop spans 17 amino acids. CDR1 and CDR2 (germline): SGHTA, FQGNSA. Trimming at V came to 0 bases and at J to 4 bases, leaving 8 bases not matched to a gene. CDR3: CASSLALLAGAPYEQYF. In DNA, the CDR3 is TGTGCCAGCAGCTTAGCTTTACTAGCGGGGGCCCCATACGAGCAGTACTTC.